This T cell receptor (beta chain) was identified during a study of blood T cell repertoires in COVID-19. Here immunoSEQ multiplex PCR was the method, and the copy in TCRdb shows in-frame clones only, minus some. The sample has fewer than 250,000 clones, around 76% seen once. CDR3 length equals 12 residues. V was shortened by 5 bases and J by 7 bases, with 11 bases between the two germline ends. Germline V gives CDR1 LGHDT, CDR2 YNNKEL (reference sequence). The source is a woman in her sixties with COVID-19, enrolled during active disease. Source material: peripheral blood. The chain links TRBV3-1 (or the pseudogene TRBV3-2) to TRBJ2-5, with D tentatively TRBD1 (6 bases). The chain's CDR3 is CASSSGAWTQYF. The CDR3 DNA reads as TGTGCCAGCAGCTCAGGGGCGTGGACCCAGTACTTC.